The rows below give T cell receptor beta chains drawn from one sample of a study of shared clonotypes between healthy human individuals. Clones were read by immunoSEQ multiplex PCR, and TCRdb kept only the in-frame ones, dropping some. The table shows about 1 million clones, with 70% to 80% occurring only once. The sample comprised memory CD4+ T cells sorted from blood. The source of these receptors is a man younger than 30 in good health. Both conserved end residues are part of each CDR3. The D gene is left open where the match is weak. Size is stated for part of the rows, as once, few or many counts, or as a class when the clone is expanded.

TRBD1	TRBV5-1	-	TRBJ1-1	CASSWLPGGEDEAFF
-	TRBV30	-	TRBJ2-5	CAWRRDLGETQYF
TRBD1	TRBV12-5	once	TRBJ1-2	CASGLTGGGGGYTF
TRBD1	TRBV28	-	TRBJ1-4	CASSLGTGGEKLFF
-	TRBV11-2	few	TRBJ2-5	CASSKNPGQQETQYF
TRBD1	TRBV7-8	-	TRBJ1-2	CASSQLGQGSGYTF
-	TRBV11-2	-	TRBJ2-3	CASSLDGRRDTQYF
-	TRBV27	few	TRBJ2-7	CASSDGQTSYEQYF
TRBD1	TRBV4-3	-	TRBJ1-2	CASSQPGQQIYGYTF
-	TRBV28	-	TRBJ1-2	CACRRGNYGYTF
-	TRBV19	-	TRBJ2-1	CASAHNLQGNEQFF
-	TRBV5-4	few	TRBJ1-1	CASSLASWVGNTEAFF
TRBD1	TRBV9	once	TRBJ2-7	CASSVTGEVPYEQYF
-	TRBV18	-	TRBJ1-5	CASSPPLFSGVAAPQHF
TRBD1	TRBV9	-	TRBJ1-1	CASSLRTGDGTEAFF
TRBD1	TRBV11-3	-	TRBJ2-3	CASSLGQGARDTQYF
TRBD2	TRBV10-3	-	TRBJ2-2	CAISWASGTNTGELFF
-	TRBV19	few	TRBJ2-3	CASSTPGADTQYF
-	TRBV11-2	-	TRBJ2-7	CASSPQIAGYEQYF
-	TRBV6-4	-	TRBJ2-1	CASTPGGSSKAQFF
-	TRBV5-6	once	TRBJ2-4	CASSVIQGAKNIQYF
TRBD1	TRBV7-9	-	TRBJ2-1	CASSNNRDRGRNEQFF
-	TRBV10-3	-	TRBJ1-3	CATREGNTIYF
-	TRBV7-9	-	TRBJ1-3	CASSKGRNSGNTIYF
-	TRBV4-1	-	TRBJ2-6	CASSQEGRAGANVLTF
-	TRBV27	-	TRBJ2-2	CASSLKDTGELFF
-	TRBV10-3	-	TRBJ2-7	CAISQKGSPGEQYF
-	TRBV18	-	TRBJ1-2	CASSPTARDGYTF
-	TRBV7-2	-	TRBJ1-3	CASSTWDNSGNTIYF
-	TRBV4-1	-	TRBJ1-2	CASSQDRMGNYGYTF
-	TRBV30	-	TRBJ2-2	CAWSVLAVTGELFF
-	TRBV27	-	TRBJ1-6	CASSLSSRGRSPLHF
TRBD2	TRBV6-5	-	TRBJ2-7	CASSLAGGTYEQYF
TRBD2	TRBV9	-	TRBJ2-2	CASSSPGGTGELFF
-	TRBV18	-	TRBJ1-3	CASSRSPRGGNTIYF
-	TRBV29-1	many	TRBJ1-1	CSVGARDWYMNTEAFF
-	TRBV20-1	few	TRBJ1-1	CSAHKGEAFF
-	TRBV27	-	TRBJ2-3	CASSLRTAASTDTQYF
-	TRBV5-8	-	TRBJ1-4	CASSFQRGVANEKLFF
-	TRBV25-1	few	TRBJ1-2	CASRGGHLGYTF
-	TRBV5-1	-	TRBJ2-3	CASSLQESTDTQYF